The clone carrying this T cell receptor beta chain appeared once. Its antigen is not identified. The CDR3 loop spans 16 amino acids. Looked up from germline, CDR1 is SGHTA and CDR2 is FQGNSA. V lost 6 bases and J lost 2, with 16 bases in between. This entry is derived from a study of immune evolution from preneoplasia to lung adenocarcinoma. The study, taken as a whole, reports: Top clone frequencies peaked in normal lung, apparently declining through invasive adenocarcinoma.

Generated by immunoSEQ multiplex PCR, the TCRdb table keeps only in-frame clones and is missing some. Of some 5,800 clones in the sample, more than 75% were seen once. Sequencing was performed on FFPE adjacent normal lung tissue. This sequence was found in a person aged 60-79 years with lung adenocarcinoma. The chain uses TRBV7-2 and TRBJ2-2; either TRBD1 or TRBD2 may fit D (5 bases each). The CDR3 coding sequence is TGTGCCAGCAGATCCGGGACGGCGTATAACACCGGGGAGCTGTTTTTT. Its translation: CASRSGTAYNTGELFF. Complete variable domain (other parts from reference TRBV7-2 and TRBJ2-2): GAGVSQSPSNKVTEKGKDVELRCDPISGHTALYWYRQSLGQGLEFLIYFQGNSAPDKSGLPSDRFSAERTGGSVSTLTIQRTQQEDSAVYLCASRSGTAYNTGELFFGEGSRLTVL.